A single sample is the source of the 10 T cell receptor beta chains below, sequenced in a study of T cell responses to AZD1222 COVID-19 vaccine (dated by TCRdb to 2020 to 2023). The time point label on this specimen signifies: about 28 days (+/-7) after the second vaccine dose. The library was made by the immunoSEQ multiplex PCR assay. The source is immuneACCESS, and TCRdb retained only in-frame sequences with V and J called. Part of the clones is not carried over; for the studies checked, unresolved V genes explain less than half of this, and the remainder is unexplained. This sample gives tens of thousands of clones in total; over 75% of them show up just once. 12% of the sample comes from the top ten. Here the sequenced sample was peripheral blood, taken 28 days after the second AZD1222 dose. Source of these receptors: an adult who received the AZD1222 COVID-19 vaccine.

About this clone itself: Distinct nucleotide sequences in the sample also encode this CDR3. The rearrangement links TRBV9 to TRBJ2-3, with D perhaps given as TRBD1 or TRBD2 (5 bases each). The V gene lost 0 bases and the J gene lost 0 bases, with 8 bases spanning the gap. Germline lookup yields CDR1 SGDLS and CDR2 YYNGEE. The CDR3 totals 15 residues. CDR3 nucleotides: TGTGCCAGCAGCGTAGCCGGGGACAGCACAGATACGCAGTATTTT. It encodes CASSVAGDSTDTQYF.

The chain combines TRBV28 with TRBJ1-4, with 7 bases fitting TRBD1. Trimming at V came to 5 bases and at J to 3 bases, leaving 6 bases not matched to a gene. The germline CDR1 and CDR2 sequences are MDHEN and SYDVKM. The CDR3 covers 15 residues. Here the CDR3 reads CASSPPGGPNEKLFF. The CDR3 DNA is TGTGCCAGCAGTCCTCCAGGGGGGCCTAATGAAAAACTGTTTTTT.

Here the CDR3 reads CASSPVDATASGYTF. The CDR3 nucleotides read TGTGCCAGCAGCCCAGTCGACGCGACGGCTTCAGGCTACACCTTC. The V and J genes are TRBV5-6 and TRBJ1-2; the D is unclear. Trimming took 4 bases from V and 8 from J, leaving 21 bases between them. CDR1 is SGHDT, CDR2 YYEEEE, per germline. CDR3 length equals 15 residues.

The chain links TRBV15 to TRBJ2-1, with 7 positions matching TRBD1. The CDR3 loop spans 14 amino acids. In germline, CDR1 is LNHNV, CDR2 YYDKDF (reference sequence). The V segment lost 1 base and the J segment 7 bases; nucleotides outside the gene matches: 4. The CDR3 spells CATSRAQTGNEQFF. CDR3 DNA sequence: TGTGCCACCAGCAGAGCCCAGACAGGGAATGAGCAGTTCTTC.

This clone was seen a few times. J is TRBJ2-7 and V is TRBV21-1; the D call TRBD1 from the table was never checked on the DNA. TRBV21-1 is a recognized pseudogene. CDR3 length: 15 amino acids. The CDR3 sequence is CASSKARQSPYEQYF. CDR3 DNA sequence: TGTGCCAGCAGCAAGGCAAGACAGAGTCCCTACGAGCAGTACTTC.

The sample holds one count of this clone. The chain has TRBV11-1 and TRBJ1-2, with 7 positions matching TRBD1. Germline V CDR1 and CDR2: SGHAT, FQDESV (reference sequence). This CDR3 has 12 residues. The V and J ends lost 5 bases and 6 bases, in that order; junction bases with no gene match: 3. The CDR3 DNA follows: TGTGCCAGCAGCCGACAGGGAAATGGCTACACCTTC. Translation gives CASSRQGNGYTF.

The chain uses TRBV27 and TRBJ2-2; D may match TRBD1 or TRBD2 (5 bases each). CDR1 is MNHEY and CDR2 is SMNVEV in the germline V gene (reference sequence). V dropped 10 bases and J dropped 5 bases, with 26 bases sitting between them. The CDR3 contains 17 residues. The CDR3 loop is CATRGAPSVSLTGELFF. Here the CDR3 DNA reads TGTGCCACAAGGGGAGCCCCGTCAGTTTCACTAACCGGGGAGCTGTTTTTT.

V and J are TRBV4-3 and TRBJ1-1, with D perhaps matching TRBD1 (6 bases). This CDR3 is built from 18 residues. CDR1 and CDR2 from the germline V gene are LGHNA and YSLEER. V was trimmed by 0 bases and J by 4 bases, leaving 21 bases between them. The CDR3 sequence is CASSQDKIRQGGGTEAFF. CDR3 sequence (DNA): TGCGCCAGCAGCCAAGATAAGATACGGCAGGGAGGGGGCACTGAAGCTTTCTTT.

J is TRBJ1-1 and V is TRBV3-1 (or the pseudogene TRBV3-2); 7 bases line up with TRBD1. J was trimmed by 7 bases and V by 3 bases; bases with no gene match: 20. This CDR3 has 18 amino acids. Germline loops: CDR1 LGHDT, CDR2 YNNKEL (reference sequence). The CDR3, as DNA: TGTGCCAGCAGCCACCTCCCCGGGACAGCGAGCCTGAGCATTGAAGCTTTCTTT. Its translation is CASSHLPGTASLSIEAFF.

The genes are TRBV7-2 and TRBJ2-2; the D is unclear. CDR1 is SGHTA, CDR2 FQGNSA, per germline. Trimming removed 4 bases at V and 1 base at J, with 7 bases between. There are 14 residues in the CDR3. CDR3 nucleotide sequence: TGTGCCAGCAGCTCCCGCGGGAACACCGGGGAGCTGTTTTTT. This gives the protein CASSSRGNTGELFF. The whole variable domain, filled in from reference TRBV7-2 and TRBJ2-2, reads GAGVSQSPSNKVTEKGKDVELRCDPISGHTALYWYRQSLGQGLEFLIYFQGNSAPDKSGLPSDRFSAERTGGSVSTLTIQRTQQEDSAVYLCASSSRGNTGELFFGEGSRLTVL.